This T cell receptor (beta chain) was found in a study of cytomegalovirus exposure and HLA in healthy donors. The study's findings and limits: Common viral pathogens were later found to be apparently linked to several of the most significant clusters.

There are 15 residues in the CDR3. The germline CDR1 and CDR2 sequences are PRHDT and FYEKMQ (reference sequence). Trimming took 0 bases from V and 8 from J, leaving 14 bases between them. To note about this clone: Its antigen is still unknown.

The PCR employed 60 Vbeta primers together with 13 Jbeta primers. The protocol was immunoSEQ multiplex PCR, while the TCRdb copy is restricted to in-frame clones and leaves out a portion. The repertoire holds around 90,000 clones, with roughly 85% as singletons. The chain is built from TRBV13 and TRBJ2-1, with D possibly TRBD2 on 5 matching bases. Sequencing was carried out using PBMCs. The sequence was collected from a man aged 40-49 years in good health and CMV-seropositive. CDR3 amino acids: CASSLGLQNGDEQFF. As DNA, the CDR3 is TGTGCCAGCAGCTTAGGCTTACAAAACGGGGATGAGCAGTTCTTC. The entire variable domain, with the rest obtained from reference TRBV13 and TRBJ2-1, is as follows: AAGVIQSPRHLIKEKRETATLKCYPIPRHDTVYWYQQGPGQDPQFLISFYEKMQSDKGSIPDRFSAQQFSDYHSELNMSSLELGDSALYFCASSLGLQNGDEQFFGPGTRLTVL.